A single sample gave rise to the 7 T cell receptor beta chains below, sequenced in a study of blood T cell repertoires in COVID-19. Clones were sequenced by immunoSEQ multiplex PCR, and TCRdb holds only the in-frame ones, with some missing. This sample has approximately 64,000 clones, with approximately 80% found just once. The sample comprised peripheral blood. The source of these receptors is a woman aged 70 to 79 with acute or convalescent COVID-19.

V is TRBV7-3 and J is TRBJ2-3; 9 bases line up with TRBD2. Germline values: CDR1 SGHTA, CDR2 FQGTGA. Trimming at V came to 6 bases and at J to 5 bases, leaving 12 bases not matched to a gene. CDR3 length: 16 residues. Here the CDR3 DNA reads TGTGCCAGCAGTTCCCGGGGGGTAGCGGGAGTAGATACGCAGTATTTT. Its protein product is CASSSRGVAGVDTQYF.

The genes are TRBV20-1 and TRBJ1-1; weak D call: TRBD1 (6 bases). CDR1 is DFQATT and CDR2 is SNEGSKA in the germline V gene (reference sequence). V dropped 3 bases and J dropped 5 bases, with 13 bases sitting between them. The CDR3 runs 13 residues. CDR3 residues: CSASWSGDTEAFF. CDR3 DNA sequence: TGCAGTGCTAGTTGGTCAGGGGATACTGAAGCTTTCTTT.

The V call is TRBV28, the J call TRBJ2-1, with 10 bases that match TRBD1. After removal of 4 bases from V and 4 bases from J, the junction contained 10 bases not matched to a gene. CDR3 size: 17 residues. The germline CDR1 and CDR2 sequences are MDHEN and SYDVKM. This CDR3 reads CASSSKAGTGAYNEQFF. CDR3 coding DNA: TGTGCCAGCAGTTCTAAGGCCGGGACAGGGGCATACAATGAGCAGTTCTTC.

V usage is TRBV30 and J usage is TRBJ1-2; D gene uncertain. Trimming took 4 bases from V and 1 from J, leaving 7 bases between them. Germline CDR1 and CDR2: GTSNPN and SVGIG (reference sequence). The CDR3 has 12 amino acids. The CDR3: CAWTPHNYGYTF. DNA of the CDR3: TGTGCCTGGACCCCCCATAACTATGGCTACACCTTC.

The chain uses TRBV19 and TRBJ2-7; 12 bases align to TRBD2. The CDR3 loop spans 13 amino acids. Germline loops: CDR1 LNHDA, CDR2 SQIVND (reference sequence). The trim removed 6 bases at V and 5 bases at J, leaving 2 bases unmatched. CDR3 region: CASRTSGGHEQYF. The CDR3, as DNA: TGTGCCAGTAGGACTAGCGGGGGTCACGAGCAGTACTTC.

The chain employs TRBV7-9 and TRBJ2-3; D is uncertain. Trimming removed 4 bases at V and 4 bases at J, with 9 bases between. Germline CDR1 is SEHNR and CDR2 is FQNEAQ (reference sequence). The CDR3 is made up of 13 amino acids. CDR3 residues: CASSSTESDTQYF. CDR3 in DNA: TGTGCCAGCAGCTCAACAGAGTCAGATACGCAGTATTTT.

This rearrangement joins TRBV7-3 to TRBJ1-1; 8 bases are a match to TRBD1. This CDR3 comprises 14 residues. Per germline, CDR1 SGHTA and CDR2 FQGTGA. The ends lost 5 bases at V and 5 bases at J; junction bases unmatched: 7. In DNA, the CDR3 is TGTGCCAGCAGCCCCGACAGGGGAGGAACTGAAGCTTTCTTT. Translation gives CASSPDRGGTEAFF.